This T cell receptor beta chain was obtained from a study of control samples from healthy donors and cancer patients. Per the germline V gene, CDR1 is KGHSH and CDR2 is LQKENI. The CDR3 extends over 14 amino acids. V was trimmed by 2 bases and J by 1 base, leaving 6 bases between them. Data came from immunoSEQ multiplex PCR; TCRdb stores just in-frame clones and leaves some out. The data contain about 180,000 clones, more than 90% of them singletons. This clone occurred a few times. Sequencing used blood. The chain links TRBV18 to TRBJ1-5; D remains unclear. This clonotype was obtained from a man aged 30 to 45 in good health. DNA for the CDR3: TGTGCCAGCTCACCATCGGCCAGCAATCAGCCCCAGCATTTT. Amino acid sequence: CASSPSASNQPQHF.